This TCR beta chain was found in a study of memory CD4+ T cells and cytomegalovirus serostatus. Study summary: Donors were healthy Belgian adults, several CMV seropositive and approximately 25 seronegative. General study results and limits: CMV serostatus prediction reached median AUC about 0.95, or 0.9 with US-trained model.

A remark on this clone: What it binds is unknown.

Sequencing used immunoSEQ multiplex PCR; TCRdb keeps in-frame clones, though not all of them. The sample carries approximately 60,000 clones, about 81% recorded once. Single viable CD3+CD4+CD8-CD45RO+ cells were sorted as the memory CD4+ T cells. Serum IgG to CMV pp150, pp28, p38 and p52 defined serostatus. CD4+ T cells were isolated by positive magnetic selection. The TCR comes from an adult in good health and CMV-seronegative. Sequenced input: memory CD4+ T cells from blood.

The CDR3 sequence is CASSQEGVYTGELFF. The CDR3 DNA sequence: TGCGCCAGCAGCCAAGAGGGGGTATACACCGGGGAGCTGTTTTTT. This sequence joins TRBV4-3 and TRBJ2-2, with D perhaps being TRBD1 or TRBD2 (5 bases each). The length of the CDR3 is 15 residues. Germline V gene lookup returns CDR1 LGHNA and CDR2 YSLEER. V lost 0 bases, J lost 3 bases, and 8 bases lay in between.